This TCR beta chain comes out of a study of T cell repertoires in cytomegalovirus infection. In the study overall: Indicated by public TCR beta signatures were CMV infection and matching HLA type. General study findings and limits: Accumulated public TCR beta family frequency recognized individuals carrying CMV together with the relevant HLA.

V lost 8 bases and J lost 10; bases outside the gene matches: 14. The CDR3 is 15 amino acids. Germline loops: CDR1 SGHTA, CDR2 FQGNSA. TCRdb re-called the reads through MiXCR, storing one row per CDR3 protein. The repertoire has hundreds of thousands of distinct CDR3 sequences, 35% of them found once; the top ten carry under 3.5%. As concerns this clonotype: Antigen specificity is unknown. A much more abundant neighbour one base away suggests this may be a read error.

This receptor was obtained from a human donor in good health (CMV status not recorded). Some clones in this sample may be carry-over from other donors' samples. Sequences were obtained from PBMCs. V gene TRBV7-2 combines with J gene TRBJ1-6; the match to TRBD1 covers 7 bases. Written as DNA, the CDR3 is TGTGCCAGCCGCGCACGACAGGGCTTTGGATCACCCCTCCACTTT. Residues: CASRARQGFGSPLHF.